Below are 19 T cell receptor beta chains sequenced from a single sample in a study of regulatory T cells in long-lasting Graves disease (dated by TCRdb to the early 2020s). Taken with the paper, the label for time point translates to: newly diagnosed GD, antithyroid drugs for less than 3 months. For both TCR sequencing and RNA sequencing, RNA was extracted from PBMCs using TRIzol. Libraries were constructed by multiplex PCR. TCRdb records Illumina HiSeq 4000 as the sequencer. iRepertoire HTBI primers and Arm-PCR amplification of CDR3 regions were used to construct TCR beta libraries. In-frame beta chains were kept once TCRdb had trimmed the public reads at Q25 with fastp and called clones with MiXCR. Each record represents a unique CDR3 protein, reported with the most common genes and DNA among its rows. Here the sample has 400,000 to 500,000 distinct CDR3 sequences; about 16% occur a single time. Roughly 23% of the sample belongs to the ten largest clones.

The same specimen was also included in a second study, on T cells in Graves' hyperthyroidism and ophthalmopathy.

The sequencing here drew on peripheral blood mononuclear cells (PBMCs), taken at new diagnosis, from a patient treated with antithyroid drugs. The receptor source for this set is a woman aged 18-29 years with Graves disease. Donor details come from another sample of the same person, matched by shared clones.

This clonotype was seen a few times. The rearrangement uses TRBV20-1 and TRBJ2-7; tentatively, D is TRBD2 (5 bases). The V gene lost 6 bases and the J gene lost 5 bases, with 23 bases spanning the gap. The CDR3 is made up of 15 amino acids. Per the germline V gene, CDR1 is DFQATT and CDR2 is SNEGSKA (reference sequence). The CDR3 DNA reads as TGCAGTGCCGACACGACTACGCCCGCTGTCCACGAGCAGTACTTC. As protein: CSADTTTPAVHEQYF.

This clonotype was recorded a few times. Germline is not matched at one junction end, which may reflect a read error. This rearrangement joins TRBV12-3 or TRBV12-4 to TRBJ1-5; D gene ambiguous. There are 15 residues in the CDR3. CDR3 sequence reads: CASSFRKGHQAVRYF. The CDR3 region has the DNA TGTGCCAGCAGTTTTCGGAAGGGCCATCAGGCGGTTCGGTATTTT.

The chain uses TRBV27 and TRBJ2-1; unclear D gene. Per the germline V gene, CDR1 is MNHEY and CDR2 is SMNVEV (reference sequence). The CDR3 totals 18 residues. The V gene lost 5 bases and the J gene lost 3 bases, with 23 bases spanning the gap. In DNA form, the CDR3 reads TGTGCCAGCAGTCAGTTAGCAGGCCTTGGGCTGGACTACAATGAGCAGTTCTTC. Its translation: CASSQLAGLGLDYNEQFF.

In its sample, this clonotype was seen once. The rearrangement uses TRBV6-5 and TRBJ2-1; D unresolved. The CDR3 has 12 residues. The germline CDR1 and CDR2 sequences are MNHEY and SVGAGI. Trimming left V 3 bases short and J 9 bases short, with 9 bases between. This chain's CDR3 is CASSYDGIEQFF. The CDR3 bases are TGTGCCAGCAGTTATGATGGGATTGAGCAGTTCTTC.

This chain links TRBV4-2 with TRBJ2-3; 10 bases match TRBD2. From germline, CDR1 is LGHNA and CDR2 YNFKEQ. With 4 bases clipped from V and 9 bases from J, the junction kept 7 bases outside the gene matches. This CDR3 has 14 residues. The CDR3 DNA sequence: TGTGCCAGCAGCCTCAGCGGGAGGGCCGAGACGCAGTATTTT. Translated: CASSLSGRAETQYF.

Comment on this clonotype: The conserved phenylalanine or tryptophan normally closing the CDR3 is absent here, so this likely arose from a read error. The chain has TRBV19 and TRBJ1-4; a weak D match, TRBD1 (5 bases). The CDR3 is made up of 14 amino acids. Trimming removed 2 bases at V and 4 bases at J, with 8 bases between. The germline V gene encodes CDR1 LNHDA and CDR2 SQIVND (reference sequence). The CDR3 DNA reads TGTGCCAGTAGTATACAGGGCCTTAATGAAAAACTGTTTCTT. It codes for CASSIQGLNEKLFL.

This chain links TRBV5-6 with TRBJ1-2; a weak D match, TRBD1 (5 bases). Germline CDR1 and CDR2: SGHDT and YYEEEE. There are 15 residues in the CDR3. Trimming took 0 bases from V and 0 from J, leaving 9 bases between them. CDR3 DNA: TGTGCCAGCAGCTTGGGTCTGGGGGCTAACTATGGCTACACCTTC. Its protein product is CASSLGLGANYGYTF.

This clonotype was picked up many times. The rearrangement uses TRBV20-1 and TRBJ2-1; D uncertain. The CDR3 runs 16 residues. V was clipped by 0 bases and J by 5 bases, with 17 bases between them. Germline CDR1 and CDR2: DFQATT and SNEGSKA (reference sequence). This CDR3 reads CSAREGILYGNNEQFF. CDR3 nucleotide sequence: TGCAGTGCTAGAGAGGGGATCCTTTATGGCAACAATGAGCAGTTCTTC.

Ten or more counts support this clonotype. This rearrangement joins TRBV30 to TRBJ2-1, with 7 bases identical to TRBD2. J was trimmed by 7 bases and V by 5 bases; bases with no gene match: 14. Germline loops: CDR1 GTSNPN, CDR2 SVGIG (reference sequence). The CDR3 spans 15 residues. Here the CDR3 reads CAWALSGTFGNEQFF. The CDR3 coding sequence is TGTGCCTGGGCGTTGAGCGGGACTTTTGGGAATGAGCAGTTCTTC.

The gene calls are TRBV9 and TRBJ1-4; 7 positions agree with TRBD1. The CDR3 totals 15 residues. Germline assignment: CDR1 SGDLS and CDR2 YYNGEE. The ends lost 3 bases at V and 10 bases at J; junction bases unmatched: 12. In DNA form, the CDR3 reads TGTGCCAGCAGCGCGTCTCGGGACAGTCAGGGAAAACTGTTTTTT. Translating it yields CASSASRDSQGKLFF.

In its sample, this clonotype was seen many times. J is TRBJ1-1 and V is TRBV9; unclear D gene. Trimming cost V 0 bases and J 0 bases, with 6 bases left between them. The CDR3 is 14 amino acids. Germline lookup yields CDR1 SGDLS and CDR2 YYNGEE. The CDR3 coding sequence is TGTGCCAGCAGCGTAGCTGGGGTGAACACTGAAGCTTTCTTT. The encoded protein is CASSVAGVNTEAFF.

This clonotype was detected ten times or more. This sequence joins TRBV28 and TRBJ2-7; TRBD1 matches 9 bases. The germline V gene has CDR1 MDHEN and CDR2 SYDVKM. The CDR3 totals 19 residues. With 4 bases clipped from V and 6 bases from J, the junction kept 22 bases outside the gene matches. CDR3 in DNA: TGTGCCAGCAGTTCCCCGACAGGGGGGGTCATGGATTGGGAGTTCGAGCAGTACTTC. Translated: CASSSPTGGVMDWEFEQYF.

This clonotype was counted ten times or more. This chain links TRBV7-2 with TRBJ2-5; either TRBD1 or TRBD2 may fit D (5 bases each). Looked up from germline, CDR1 is SGHTA and CDR2 is FQGNSA. Deletions cut 5 bases from V and 2 bases from J, with 18 bases between. This CDR3 spans 16 amino acids. The CDR3 reads CASSIPGSGRQETQYF. As DNA, the CDR3 is TGTGCCAGCAGCATACCAGGTTCGGGGCGGCAAGAGACCCAGTACTTC.

The gene calls are TRBV12-3 or TRBV12-4 and TRBJ1-2, with D tentatively TRBD1 (5 bases). The V gene lost 1 base and the J gene lost 9 bases, with 12 bases spanning the gap. The CDR3 consists of 13 residues. CDR3: CASSLEGTSSYTF. As DNA, the CDR3 is TGTGCCAGCAGTTTAGAGGGGACCTCGAGCTACACCTTC.

This clonotype was seen ten or more times. The chain has TRBV28 and TRBJ2-7; D not certain. V lost 3 bases, J lost 7 bases, and 19 bases lay in between. The length of the CDR3 is 15 residues. Looked up from germline, CDR1 is MDHEN and CDR2 is SYDVKM. The CDR3 coding sequence is TGTGCCAGCAGTTTTCACGGAACCCCCACGAAGGAGCAGTACTTC. It is translated as CASSFHGTPTKEQYF.

This clonotype has a handful of counts. The chain has TRBV13 and TRBJ2-3; 14 nucleotides align to TRBD2. V was clipped by 5 bases and J by 4 bases; unmatched bases: 5. This CDR3 is built from 16 residues. Germline V gene lookup returns CDR1 PRHDT and CDR2 FYEKMQ (reference sequence). The CDR3 loop reads CASSGGLAGVADTQYF. The CDR3, as DNA: TGTGCCAGCAGCGGGGGACTAGCGGGAGTGGCAGATACGCAGTATTTT.

CDR3 sequence: CASSWEKTSGETDTQYF. The CDR3 DNA reads as TGTGCCAGCAGCTGGGAAAAGACTAGCGGGGAGACAGATACGCAGTATTTT. This chain uses TRBV5-4 with TRBJ2-3, with 11 bases lining up with TRBD2. The CDR3 has 17 residues. Germline V gene data show CDR1 as SGHNT and CDR2 as YYREEE (reference sequence). Trimming removed 3 bases from V and 3 bases from J; junction bases left unmatched: 9.

This clonotype was detected a few times. The rearrangement links TRBV9 to TRBJ2-1, with 7 bases identical to TRBD2. Germline CDR1 SGDLS, CDR2 YYNGEE. The CDR3 is 16 amino acids. V shed 4 bases and J 3 bases; nucleotides not matched to a gene: 10. CDR3 amino acids: CASSPIPSGNYNEQFF. The DNA for the CDR3 is TGTGCCAGCAGCCCCATCCCCAGCGGGAACTACAATGAGCAGTTCTTC.

This chain uses TRBV12-3 or TRBV12-4 with TRBJ1-6; TRBD1 might be the D (6 bases). Trimming took 0 bases from V and 5 from J, leaving 11 bases between them. The length of the CDR3 is 16 residues. CDR3 loop: CASSLATGQNNSPLHF. DNA for the CDR3: TGTGCCAGCAGTTTAGCGACTGGACAGAATAATTCACCCCTCCACTTT.